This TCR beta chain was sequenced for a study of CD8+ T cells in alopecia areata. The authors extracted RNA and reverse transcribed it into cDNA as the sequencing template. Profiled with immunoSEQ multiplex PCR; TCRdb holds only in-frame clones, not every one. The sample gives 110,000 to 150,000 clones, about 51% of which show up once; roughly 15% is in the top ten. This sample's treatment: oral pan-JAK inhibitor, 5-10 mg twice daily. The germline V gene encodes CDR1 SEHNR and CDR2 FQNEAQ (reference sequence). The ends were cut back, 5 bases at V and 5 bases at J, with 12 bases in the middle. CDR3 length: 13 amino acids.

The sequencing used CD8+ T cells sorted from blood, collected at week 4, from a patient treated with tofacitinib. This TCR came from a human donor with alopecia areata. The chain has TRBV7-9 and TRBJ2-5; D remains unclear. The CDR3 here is CASSPSLGETQYF. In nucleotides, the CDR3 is TGTGCCAGCAGCCCCTCTCTGGGGGAGACCCAGTACTTC.